Presented here are 5 T cell receptor beta chains from one specimen sequenced in a study of early T cells in non-severe SARS-CoV-2 infection. TCRdb re-called the 5' RACE reads with MiXCR, one entry per CDR3 protein. Here the sample spans more than 90,000 distinct CDR3 sequences, roughly 11% being singletons. The sequenced sample consisted of whole blood. The receptors stem from an adult who was a healthcare worker with PCR-confirmed SARS-CoV-2 infection or an uninfected control (not recorded which).

This clonotype was seen repeatedly, ten times or more. This chain links TRBV7-9 with TRBJ1-1, with 7 bases lining up with TRBD1. Germline loops: CDR1 SEHNR, CDR2 FQNEAQ (reference sequence). J was trimmed by 4 bases and V by 5 bases; bases with no gene match: 4. The CDR3 extends over 13 amino acids. The CDR3 DNA is TGTGCCAGCAGCGTCCCAGGGGGCACTGAAGCTTTCTTT. Residues: CASSVPGGTEAFF.

The chain joins TRBV19 to TRBJ1-4; maybe TRBD1 (5 bases). V lost 5 bases and J lost 4, with 17 bases in between. The CDR3 loop spans 16 amino acids. Germline loops: CDR1 LNHDA, CDR2 SQIVND (reference sequence). The CDR3 sequence: CASSSGGRRDNEKLFF. DNA for the CDR3: TGTGCCAGTAGTTCTGGGGGACGAAGGGATAATGAAAAACTGTTTTTT.

This clonotype was seen a few times. The chain employs TRBV21-1 and TRBJ2-7. TRBV21-1 is annotated as a pseudogene. The CDR3 has 8 amino acids. CDR3 in amino acids: CASNEQYF. The CDR3, as DNA: TGTGCCAGCAATGAGCAGTACTTC.

This clonotype was recorded at least ten times. The V gene is TRBV20-1, the J gene TRBJ1-5; no reliable D call. Germline V gene data show CDR1 as DFQATT and CDR2 as SNEGSKA (reference sequence). CDR3 length equals 13 residues. The V end lost 0 bases, the J end lost 6 bases, and 9 bases lay between the germline ends. The CDR3 DNA reads TGCAGTGCTAGAGAGGGATTGTCTCAGCCCCAGCATTTT. This encodes CSAREGLSQPQHF.

This clonotype showed up just a few times. The rearrangement links TRBV6-6 to TRBJ1-1; D ambiguous. With 2 bases removed from V and 10 bases from J, the gap between germline ends came to 11 bases. This CDR3 spans 12 amino acids. Germline CDR1 reads MNHNY; CDR2 reads SVGAGI (reference sequence). CDR3 amino acids: CASSYPVFRAFF. CDR3 coding DNA: TGTGCCAGCAGTTACCCGGTATTTCGAGCTTTCTTT.